This T cell receptor beta chain was captured in a study of T cell repertoires in cytomegalovirus infection. At least ten counts were recorded for this clonotype. MiXCR, applied by TCRdb to the reads, yields one record per CDR3 protein. The sample lists approximately 550,000 distinct CDR3 sequences; more than 15% were seen once. Germline CDR1 is SGHTA and CDR2 is FQGNSA. The CDR3 loop spans 15 amino acids. The ends lost 4 bases at V and 8 bases at J; junction bases unmatched: 7. This chain uses TRBV7-2 with TRBJ1-4, with TRBD1 identical over 10 bases. Sequencing input: CD8+ T cells from PBMCs. This clonotype originated in a human donor in good health (CMV status not recorded). Some clones in this sample may be carry-over from other donors' samples. The DNA for the CDR3 is TGTGCCAGCAGCTCCCGACAGGGGGCATCAGAAAAACTGTTTTTT. Amino acid sequence: CASSSRQGASEKLFF.